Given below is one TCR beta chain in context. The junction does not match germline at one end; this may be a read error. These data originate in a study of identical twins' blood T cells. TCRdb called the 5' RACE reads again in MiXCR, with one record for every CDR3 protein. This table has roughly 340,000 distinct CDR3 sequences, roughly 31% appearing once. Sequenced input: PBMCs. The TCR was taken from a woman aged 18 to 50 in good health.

CDR3 DNA: TGCAGCGTCTTCAGACAGGGCTACGAGCAGCACTTC. It specifies CSVFRQGYEQHF. V usage is TRBV29-1 and J usage is TRBJ2-7, with 7 bases fitting TRBD1. The V gene's germline CDR1 is SQVTM and CDR2 ANQGSEA. CDR3 size: 12 residues.